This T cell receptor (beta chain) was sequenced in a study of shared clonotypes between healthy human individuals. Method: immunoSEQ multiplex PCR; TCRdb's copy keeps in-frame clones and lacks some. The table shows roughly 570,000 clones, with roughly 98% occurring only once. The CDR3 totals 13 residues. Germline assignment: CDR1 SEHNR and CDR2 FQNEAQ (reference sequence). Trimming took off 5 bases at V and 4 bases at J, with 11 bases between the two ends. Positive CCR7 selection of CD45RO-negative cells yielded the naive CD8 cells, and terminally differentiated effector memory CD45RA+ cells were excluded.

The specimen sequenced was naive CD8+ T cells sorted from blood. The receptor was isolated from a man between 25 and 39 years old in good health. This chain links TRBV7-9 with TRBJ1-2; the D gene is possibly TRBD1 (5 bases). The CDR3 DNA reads TGTGCCAGCAGCGACAAAGGGACCTATGGCTACACCTTC. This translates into CASSDKGTYGYTF.